The clone carrying this T cell receptor (beta chain) was picked up a small number of times. Its antigen is currently unknown. TCRdb passed the 5' RACE reads through MiXCR, listing each CDR3 protein once. Of around 530,000 distinct CDR3 sequences listed, less than 20% were seen once; the top ten hold 17%. Germline CDR1 reads SQVTM; CDR2 reads ANQGSEA. With 0 bases removed from V and 8 bases from J, the gap between germline ends came to 10 bases. This CDR3 spans 12 amino acids. The data stem from a study of T cells after yellow fever vaccination. Overall study results and limits: Abundant bulk-population clonotypes could contaminate the FACS-sorted repertoires.

The chain couples TRBV29-1 to TRBJ1-1, with D perhaps matching TRBD1 (5 bases). The source of this sequence is a man between 18 and 29 years old who received the YFV17D yellow fever vaccine. The sample here was PBMCs, taken less than 6 days after the first yellow fever vaccination. In DNA form, the CDR3 reads TGCAGCGTTGAAGAGACAGCAGAAGAAGCTTTCTTT. Translated: CSVEETAEEAFF.